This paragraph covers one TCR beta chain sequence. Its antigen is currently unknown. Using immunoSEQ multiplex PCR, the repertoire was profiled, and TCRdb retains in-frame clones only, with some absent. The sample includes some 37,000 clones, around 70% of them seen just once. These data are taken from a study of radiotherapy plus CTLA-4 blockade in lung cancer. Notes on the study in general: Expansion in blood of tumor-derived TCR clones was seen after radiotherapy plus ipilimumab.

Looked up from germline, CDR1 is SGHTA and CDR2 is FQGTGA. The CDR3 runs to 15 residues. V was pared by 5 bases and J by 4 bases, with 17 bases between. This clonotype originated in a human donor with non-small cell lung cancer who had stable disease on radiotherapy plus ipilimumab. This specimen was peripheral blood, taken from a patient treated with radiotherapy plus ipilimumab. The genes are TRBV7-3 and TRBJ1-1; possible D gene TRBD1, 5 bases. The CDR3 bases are TGTGCCAGCAGCCGATCCGCGGGGGTGCTCACTGAAGCTTTCTTT. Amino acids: CASSRSAGVLTEAFF.